This T cell receptor beta chain was captured in a study of T cells in Graves' hyperthyroidism and ophthalmopathy. This clonotype was picked up a small number of times. With 3 bases removed from V and 3 bases from J, the gap between germline ends came to 20 bases. CDR3 length: 18 amino acids. In germline, CDR1 is SEHNR, CDR2 FQNEAQ (reference sequence). Patients aged 18 to 65 had newly diagnosed hyperthyroidism lasting under 2 months. Sampled blood dates from first hyperthyroidism diagnosis, and it precedes any ophthalmopathy symptoms. Amplification targeted TCR beta CDR3 regions from RNA transcripts. Researchers ran a first-round RT-PCR on the TCR CDR3 using the HTBI primer set. Each CDR3 protein gets one entry after TCRdb re-called the multiplex PCR reads with MiXCR. The data show 380,000 or so distinct CDR3 sequences, approximately 13% seen once.

The chain uses TRBV7-9 and TRBJ1-4; D perhaps matches TRBD1 (6 bases). Sequencing was done on a sample of blood. The receptor comes from a man in his thirties or forties with Graves' hyperthyroidism that later progressed to Graves' ophthalmopathy. CDR3 amino acids: CASSFPPGRGHSNEKLFF. CDR3 nucleotides: TGTGCCAGCAGCTTCCCCCCCGGCAGGGGCCACTCTAATGAAAAACTGTTTTTT.